A selection of T cell receptor beta chains follows, all from one sample in a study of OX40 agonist ivuxolimab in advanced cancers. Sequencing used immunoSEQ multiplex PCR; TCRdb keeps in-frame clones, though not all of them. This sample has 35,000 or so clones; about 90% occur once, and the top ten carry roughly 19%. The sample in question was CD4+ or CD8+ T cells sorted from blood, obtained in a trial of the OX40 agonist ivuxolimab. These receptors were collected from an adult with an advanced solid tumor such as melanoma, head and neck, liver or kidney cancer. CDR3s include the opening cysteine and the closing phenylalanine or tryptophan. Each record gives: clone size, V gene, CDR3 protein. Not all rows give a size; the values are once, few, many and, for expanded clones, a class.

>NA|TRBV29-1
CSAPREGGNRYGYTF
>NA|TRBV5-1
CASSPGQGADYGYTF
>NA|TRBV10-3
CASSDNSNQPQHF
>NA|TRBV9
CASSVDVSGNYEQYF
>NA|TRBV11-2
CASSLDPLKNTEAFF
>NA|TRBV4-3
CASSQGGQRLTDTQYF
>NA|TRBV6-6
CASSYDGANEQYF
>few|TRBV2
CASRLGYYGYTF
>NA|TRBV30
CAWSIAGGYEQYF
>NA|TRBV27
CASSLIGDISTDTQYF
>NA|TRBV30
CAWSVQGTAIVYEQYF
>NA|TRBV29-1
CSVVISDGPNTGELFF
>NA|TRBV5-1
CASSPGTGGYEQYF
>NA|TRBV30
CAWSVSSSYEQYF
>NA|TRBV9
CASSAGTGGRSNQPQHF
>NA|TRBV6-1
CASSLEGLNTEAFF
>NA|TRBV4-1
CASSSGGPLKNIQYF
>NA|TRBV19
CASSASGGASYEQFF
>NA|TRBV5-1
CASSAETGPSYEQYF
>NA|TRBV7-2
CASSEGLRGRDTGELFF
>NA|TRBV19
CASTPLDSTNGYTF
>NA|TRBV7-7
CASSLMGLATDTQYF
>few|TRBV5-6
CASSLTGLAYEQYF
>NA|TRBV5-1
CASRAATRADTQYF
>NA|TRBV6-4
CASSPRRRGSYEQYF
>once|TRBV13
CASSPRGSSTDTQYF
>once|TRBV6-1
CASSEALQGADTQYF
>NA|TRBV7-9
CASSLVLDNEQFF
>once|TRBV5-6
CASSLAGGGSQETQYF
>NA|TRBV7-9
CASSLTSGGLNEQFF
>NA|TRBV18
CASSPPAGRTYEQYF
>NA|TRBV19
CASQRSDTQYF
>NA|TRBV6-1
CASSEMGDEQYF
>few|TRBV4-1
CASSKRKGTYGYTF
>NA|TRBV11-2
CASSPSADSNQPQHF
>NA|TRBV7-9
CASSVGGGNNEQFF
>few|TRBV7-8
CASSLGLAISLYEQYF
>NA|TRBV4-1
CASSQSGSNQEQYF
>NA|TRBV27
CASSSGGGNYGYTF
>NA|TRBV21-1
CASSKELIDRWDFMNTEAFF
>few|TRBV5-6
CASSLGAVKGKLFF
>NA|TRBV30
CAWNGLGLSYEQYF
>NA|TRBV30
CAWSVGVYEQYF
>NA|TRBV4-3
CASSQGPGSSYEQYF
>few|TRBV6-4
CASSDSTSGGDTQYF
>NA|TRBV11-2
CASSLEASYEQYF
>NA|TRBV7-9
CASSLAGNSYEQYF
>NA|TRBV30
CAWSVLMGQSKNEQFF
>NA|TRBV7-2
CASSMGQRIFYGYTF